This TCR beta chain was identified during a study of T cells in Graves' hyperthyroidism and ophthalmopathy. To note about this clonotype: Its specificity is unknown.

Study conclusions and caveats: Expanded thyroid clonotypes (above 0.001) were mostly also found in blood.

The germline gives CDR1 MDHEN, CDR2 SYDVKM. V was cut by 2 bases and J by 3 bases, with 14 bases left in between. This CDR3 has 15 amino acids. Isolation of PBMCs was performed on about 10 ml fresh peripheral blood. Researchers amplified the TCR beta CDR3 regions from RNA transcripts. The primer set for the first-round RT-PCR of the TCR CDR3 was HTBI. TCRdb analysed the multiplex PCR reads with MiXCR anew, one entry per CDR3 protein. The repertoire holds about 690,000 distinct CDR3 sequences, with 15% to 20% as singletons. Sequencing input: blood. The rearrangement joins TRBV28 to TRBJ2-7, with a possible D match to TRBD2 (5 bases). The sequence was obtained from a man in his fifties with Graves' hyperthyroidism. The CDR3 is CASSLGSSYNYEQYF. Written as DNA, the CDR3 is TGTGCCAGCAGTTTAGGGAGCAGCTACAACTACGAGCAGTACTTC. The full variable domain, in which reference TRBV28 and TRBJ2-7 provide the parts outside the CDR3, is DVKVTQSSRYLVKRTGEKVFLECVQDMDHENMFWYRQDPGLGLRLIYFSYDVKMKEKGDIPEGYSVSREKKERFSLILESASTNQTSMYLCASSLGSSYNYEQYFGPGTRLTVT.